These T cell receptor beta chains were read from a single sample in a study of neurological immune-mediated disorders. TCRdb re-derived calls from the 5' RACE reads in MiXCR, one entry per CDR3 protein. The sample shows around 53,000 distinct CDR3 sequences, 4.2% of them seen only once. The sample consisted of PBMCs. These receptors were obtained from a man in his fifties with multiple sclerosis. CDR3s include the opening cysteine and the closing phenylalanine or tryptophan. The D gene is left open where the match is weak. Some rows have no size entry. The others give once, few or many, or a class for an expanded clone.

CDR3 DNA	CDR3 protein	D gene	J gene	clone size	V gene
TGTGCCAGCAGCTTAATTGGGGGGTTCGGGGATGAGCAGTTCTTC	CASSLIGGFGDEQFF	NA	TRBJ2-1	NA	TRBV7-3
TGTGCCAGCAGTTACCCTAATGGAGGGGACCCGGGGGTTAATCAGCCCCAGCATTTT	CASSYPNGGDPGVNQPQHF	NA	TRBJ1-5	many	TRBV6-6
TGTGCCAGCAGCCAAGAGACAGATAATGAAAAACTGTTTTTT	CASSQETDNEKLFF	NA	TRBJ1-4	many	TRBV4-2
TGTGCCAGCCGGGAGACAGGGACGGGTAATTCACCCCTCCACTTT	CASRETGTGNSPLHF	TRBD1	TRBJ1-6	few	TRBV2
TGCGCCAGCAGCTTGGGGGAGGCCAAAAACATTCAGTACTTC	CASSLGEAKNIQYF	NA	TRBJ2-4	NA	TRBV5-1
TGTGCCAGCAGCTCAGGGAGCTCCTACAATGAGCAGTTCTTC	CASSSGSSYNEQFF	NA	TRBJ2-1	many	TRBV7-8
TGCGCCAGCAGCCAAGAAAGGGTAGGCGATTCACCCCTCCACTTT	CASSQERVGDSPLHF	NA	TRBJ1-6	many	TRBV4-1
TGTGCCAGCAGCTCCCGACAGGGTTCCTACGAGCAGTACTTC	CASSSRQGSYEQYF	TRBD1	TRBJ2-7	NA	TRBV7-9
TGTGCCAGCAGCCTCCGGGGTCATGCTTCACCCCTCCACTTT	CASSLRGHASPLHF	NA	TRBJ1-6	many	TRBV3-1
TGCAGTGCTAGAGATCGTCAGGGGGGCTCCTACGAGCAGTACTTC	CSARDRQGGSYEQYF	NA	TRBJ2-7	many	TRBV20-1
TGTGCCAGCAGCTTAGAAATGGGGGGGTCCTACGAGCAGTACTTC	CASSLEMGGSYEQYF	TRBD2	TRBJ2-7	many	TRBV11-2
TGTGCCATCGGGGAAGCTTTCTTT	CAIGEAFF	NA	TRBJ1-1	NA	TRBV28
TGTGCCAGCAGTATCCGACAGGAGCCCGGACGTTGGGCCGACGAGCAGTACTTC	CASSIRQEPGRWADEQYF	NA	TRBJ2-7	many	TRBV27
TGTGCCAGCAGACCGGGGGGGTGGGATGAGCAGTTCTTC	CASRPGGWDEQFF	TRBD2	TRBJ2-1	many	TRBV27
TGCAGCGTTGAGCGGGCAAAGGGGGAGACCCAGTACTTC	CSVERAKGETQYF	NA	TRBJ2-5	NA	TRBV29-1
TGTGCCAGCAGTTTATCGAGTGGGCCCCAGCATTTT	CASSLSSGPQHF	NA	TRBJ1-5	many	TRBV12-3/TRBV12-4
TGCGCCAGCAGCCAAGGTCCTAACACCGGGGAGCTGTTTTTT	CASSQGPNTGELFF	NA	TRBJ2-2	many	TRBV4-1
TGCGCCAGCAGCTTTTTACAGGGGGCTGACGAGCAGTACTTC	CASSFLQGADEQYF	TRBD1	TRBJ2-7	many	TRBV5-1
TGTGCCAGCATGGGGACCATCTACAATGAGCAGTTCTTC	CASMGTIYNEQFF	NA	TRBJ2-1	many	TRBV2
TGTGCCATCAGTGAGCCGGGGACAGGGGAGACCCAGTACTTC	CAISEPGTGETQYF	TRBD1	TRBJ2-5	many	TRBV10-3
TGTGCCAGCAGCACATACAGGGACACAGATACGCAGTATTTT	CASSTYRDTDTQYF	NA	TRBJ2-3	NA	TRBV3-1
TGCAGTGCCCCCCGGCTAGCGGGAAACAATGAGCAGTTCTTC	CSAPRLAGNNEQFF	TRBD2	TRBJ2-1	many	TRBV20-1